This T cell receptor (beta chain) was captured in a study of blood T cell repertoires in COVID-19. Study information: Nucleic acid was either cDNA or gDNA, and it came from T cells, B-cell-depleted T cells, or PBMCs.

Original methodology: Amplified reference gene primers provided the basis for estimating nucleated cell counts. Assay used: immunoSEQ multiplex PCR; TCRdb lists only in-frame clones, some missing. The D gene and trimming were derived from the DNA, and the V and J assignments and clone size from that table. The table lists 250,000 to 400,000 clones, about 91% of them singletons. Seattle patient enrollment occurred during active infection, with longitudinal follow-up thereafter. The ends were cut back, 2 bases at V and 6 bases at J, with 11 bases in the middle. The CDR3 extends over 13 amino acids. CDR1 is SGHNT and CDR2 is YENEEA in the germline V gene.

This TCR came from a woman younger than 45 with COVID-19, enrolled during active disease. Sequenced: peripheral blood. The chain couples TRBV11-3 to TRBJ2-7; perhaps TRBD1 as D (5 bases). The CDR3 sequence is CASSLQGMGEQYF. The DNA of the CDR3 is TGTGCCAGCAGCTTACAGGGAATGGGCGAGCAGTACTTC.